Included here is one T cell receptor beta chain sequence, with context. No antigen is known for it. This specimen belongs to a study of cytomegalovirus exposure and HLA in healthy donors. Study outcomes and limitations: A later analysis linked a missense variant in DCLRE1C to the trimming of TCR beta V and J genes. In a later analysis, across HLA loci, associated TCR counts were highest for DRB1, lowest for HLA-C.

Use of 60 Vbeta and 13 Jbeta primers characterized the PCR. Clones were sequenced by immunoSEQ multiplex PCR, and TCRdb holds only the in-frame ones, with some missing. The sample records about 160,000 clones, around 75% being singletons. Sequencing was performed on PBMCs. The receptor's source is a human donor in good health.

CDR3 DNA: TGTGCCAGTAGAGACAGAGCATATCAGCCCCAGCATTTT. Protein sequence: CASRDRAYQPQHF. The chain combines TRBV19 with TRBJ1-5, with D possibly TRBD1 on 5 matching bases. The germline gives CDR1 LNHDA, CDR2 SQIVND (reference sequence). The ends were cut back, 6 bases at V and 5 bases at J, with 11 bases in the middle. The CDR3 is made up of 13 amino acids.